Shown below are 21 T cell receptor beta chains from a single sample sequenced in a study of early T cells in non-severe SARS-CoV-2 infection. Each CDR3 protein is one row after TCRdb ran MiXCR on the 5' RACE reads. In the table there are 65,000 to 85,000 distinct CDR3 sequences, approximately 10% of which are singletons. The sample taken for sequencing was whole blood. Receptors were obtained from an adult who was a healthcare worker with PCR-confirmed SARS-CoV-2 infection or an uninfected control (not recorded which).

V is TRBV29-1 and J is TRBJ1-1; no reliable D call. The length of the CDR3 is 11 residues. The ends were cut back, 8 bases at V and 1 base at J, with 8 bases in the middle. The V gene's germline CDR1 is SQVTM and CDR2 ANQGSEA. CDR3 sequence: CSFTENTEAFF. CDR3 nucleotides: TGCAGCTTTACAGAGAACACTGAAGCTTTCTTT.

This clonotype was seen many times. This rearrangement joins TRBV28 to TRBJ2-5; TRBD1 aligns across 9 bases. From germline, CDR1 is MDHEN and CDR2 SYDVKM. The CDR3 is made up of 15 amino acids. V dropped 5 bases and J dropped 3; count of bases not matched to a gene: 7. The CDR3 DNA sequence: TGTGCCAGCAGTATACCGGGACAGGGAAAAGAGACCCAGTACTTC. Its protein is CASSIPGQGKETQYF. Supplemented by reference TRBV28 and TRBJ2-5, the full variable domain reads DVKVTQSSRYLVKRTGEKVFLECVQDMDHENMFWYRQDPGLGLRLIYFSYDVKMKEKGDIPEGYSVSREKKERFSLILESASTNQTSMYLCASSIPGQGKETQYFGPGTRLLVL.

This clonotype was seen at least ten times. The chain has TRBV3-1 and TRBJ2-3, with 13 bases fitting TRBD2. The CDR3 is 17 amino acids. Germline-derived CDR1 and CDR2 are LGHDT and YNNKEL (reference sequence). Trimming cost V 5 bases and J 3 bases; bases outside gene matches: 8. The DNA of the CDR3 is TGTGCCAGCAGCTACAGGACTAGCGGGAGAAAGACAGATACGCAGTATTTT. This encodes CASSYRTSGRKTDTQYF.

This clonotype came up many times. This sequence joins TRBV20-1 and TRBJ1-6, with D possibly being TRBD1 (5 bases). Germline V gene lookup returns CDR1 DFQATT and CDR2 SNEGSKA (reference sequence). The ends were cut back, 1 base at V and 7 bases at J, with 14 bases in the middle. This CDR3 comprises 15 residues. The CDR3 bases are TGCAGTGCTAGAGTCGGAGGGGCCCAAAATTCACCCCTCCACTTT. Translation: CSARVGGAQNSPLHF.

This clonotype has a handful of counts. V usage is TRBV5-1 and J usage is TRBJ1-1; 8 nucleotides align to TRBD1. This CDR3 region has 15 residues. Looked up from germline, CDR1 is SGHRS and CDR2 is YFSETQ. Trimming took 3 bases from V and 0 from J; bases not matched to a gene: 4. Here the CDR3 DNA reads TGCGCCAGCAGCTCTCGACAGGGGTTGAACACTGAAGCTTTCTTT. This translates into CASSSRQGLNTEAFF.

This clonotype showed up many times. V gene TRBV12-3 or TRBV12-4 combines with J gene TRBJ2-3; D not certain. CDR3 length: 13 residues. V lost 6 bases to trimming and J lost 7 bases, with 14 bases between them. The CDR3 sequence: CASSPTLGNTQYF. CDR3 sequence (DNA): TGTGCCAGCAGCCCCACCCTAGGGAATACGCAGTATTTT.

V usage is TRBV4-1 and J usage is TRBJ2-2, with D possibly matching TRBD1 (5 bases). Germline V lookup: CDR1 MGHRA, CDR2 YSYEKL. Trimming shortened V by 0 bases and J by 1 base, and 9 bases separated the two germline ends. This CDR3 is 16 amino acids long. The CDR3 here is CASSQEPGMNTGELFF. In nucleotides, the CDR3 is TGCGCCAGCAGCCAAGAGCCAGGGATGAACACCGGGGAGCTGTTTTTT.

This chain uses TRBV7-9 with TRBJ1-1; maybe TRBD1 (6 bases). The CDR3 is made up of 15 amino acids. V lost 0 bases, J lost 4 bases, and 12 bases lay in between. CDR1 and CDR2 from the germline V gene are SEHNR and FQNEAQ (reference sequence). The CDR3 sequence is CASSLAAGERTEAFF. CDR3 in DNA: TGTGCCAGCAGCTTAGCGGCAGGGGAGCGCACTGAAGCTTTCTTT.

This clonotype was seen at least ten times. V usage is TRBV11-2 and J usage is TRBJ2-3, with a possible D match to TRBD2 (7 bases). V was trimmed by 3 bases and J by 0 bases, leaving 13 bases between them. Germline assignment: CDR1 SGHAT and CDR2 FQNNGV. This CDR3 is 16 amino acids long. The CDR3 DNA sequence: TGTGCCAGCAGCTTGCGGGGGCCCCCTAGCACAGATACGCAGTATTTT. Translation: CASSLRGPPSTDTQYF.

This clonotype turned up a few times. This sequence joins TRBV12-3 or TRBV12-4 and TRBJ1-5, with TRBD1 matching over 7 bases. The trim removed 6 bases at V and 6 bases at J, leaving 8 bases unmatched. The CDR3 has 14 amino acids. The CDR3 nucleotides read TGTGCCAGCAGATCGGGGCAGGGGGGTCAGCCCCAGCATTTT. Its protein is CASRSGQGGQPQHF.

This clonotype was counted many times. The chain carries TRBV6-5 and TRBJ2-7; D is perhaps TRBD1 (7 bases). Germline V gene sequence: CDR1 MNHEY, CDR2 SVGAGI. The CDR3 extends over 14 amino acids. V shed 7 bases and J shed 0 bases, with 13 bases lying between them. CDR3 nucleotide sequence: TGTGCCAGCAACCGCCAGGGGGGCTCCTACGAGCAGTACTTC. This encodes CASNRQGGSYEQYF.

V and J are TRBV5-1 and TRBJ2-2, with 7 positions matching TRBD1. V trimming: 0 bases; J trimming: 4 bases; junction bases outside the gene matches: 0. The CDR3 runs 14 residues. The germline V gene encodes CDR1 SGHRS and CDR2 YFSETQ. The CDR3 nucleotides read TGCGCCAGCAGCTTGGGGGACAGCACCGGGGAGCTGTTTTTT. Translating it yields CASSLGDSTGELFF.

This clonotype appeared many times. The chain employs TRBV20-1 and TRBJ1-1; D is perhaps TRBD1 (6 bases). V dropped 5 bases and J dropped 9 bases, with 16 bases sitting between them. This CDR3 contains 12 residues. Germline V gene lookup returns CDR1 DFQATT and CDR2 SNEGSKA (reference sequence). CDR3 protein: CSAGADSLKAFF. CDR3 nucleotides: TGCAGTGCTGGCGCGGACAGCCTGAAAGCTTTCTTT.

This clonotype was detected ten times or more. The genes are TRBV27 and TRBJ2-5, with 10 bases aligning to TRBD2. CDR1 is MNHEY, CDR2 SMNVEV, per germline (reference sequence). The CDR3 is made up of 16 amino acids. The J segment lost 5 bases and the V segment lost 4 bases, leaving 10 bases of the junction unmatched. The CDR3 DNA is TGTGCCAGCAGTTCGTATCTAGCGGGGGCAGTTGAGACCCAGTACTTC. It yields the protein CASSSYLAGAVETQYF.

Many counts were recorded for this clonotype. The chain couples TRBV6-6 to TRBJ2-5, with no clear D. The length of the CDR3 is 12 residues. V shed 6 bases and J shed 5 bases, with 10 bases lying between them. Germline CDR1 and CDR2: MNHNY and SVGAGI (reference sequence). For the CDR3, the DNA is TGTGCCAGCAGCCAACATAGGGAGACCCAGTACTTC. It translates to CASSQHRETQYF.

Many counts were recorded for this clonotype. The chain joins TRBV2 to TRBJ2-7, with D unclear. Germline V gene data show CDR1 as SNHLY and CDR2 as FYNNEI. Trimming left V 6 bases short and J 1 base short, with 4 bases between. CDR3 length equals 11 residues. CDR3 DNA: TGTGCCAGCAGGTATTCCTACGAGCAGTACTTC. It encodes CASRYSYEQYF.

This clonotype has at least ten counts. CDR3 loop: CASSRGYQETQYF. The CDR3, as DNA: TGTGCCAGCTCCCGGGGTTACCAAGAGACCCAGTACTTC. The chain carries TRBV3-1 and TRBJ2-5, with D perhaps matching TRBD2 (5 bases). Germline CDR1 is LGHDT and CDR2 is YNNKEL (reference sequence). V was clipped by 8 bases and J by 0 bases, with 10 bases between them. The CDR3 is 13 residues long.

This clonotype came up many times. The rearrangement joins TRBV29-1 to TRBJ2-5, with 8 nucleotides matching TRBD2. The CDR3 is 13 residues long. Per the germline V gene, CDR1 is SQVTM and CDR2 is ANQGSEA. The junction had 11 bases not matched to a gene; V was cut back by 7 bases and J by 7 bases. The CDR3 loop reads CSAAERELATQYF. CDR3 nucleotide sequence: TGCAGCGCCGCGGAGCGGGAGTTGGCGACCCAGTACTTC.

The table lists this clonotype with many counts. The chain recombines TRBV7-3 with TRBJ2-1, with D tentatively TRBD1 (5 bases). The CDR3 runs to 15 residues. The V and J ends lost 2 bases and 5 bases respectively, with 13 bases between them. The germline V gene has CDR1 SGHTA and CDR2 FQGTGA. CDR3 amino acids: CASSLQGATHNEQFF. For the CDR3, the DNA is TGTGCCAGCAGCTTACAGGGCGCGACACACAATGAGCAGTTCTTC.

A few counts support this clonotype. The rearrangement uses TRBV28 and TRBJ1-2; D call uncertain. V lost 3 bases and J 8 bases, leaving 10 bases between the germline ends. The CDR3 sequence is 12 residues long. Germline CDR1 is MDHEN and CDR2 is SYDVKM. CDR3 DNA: TGTGCCAGCAGTTTCGGCAGTTCAGGCTACACCTTC. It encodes CASSFGSSGYTF.

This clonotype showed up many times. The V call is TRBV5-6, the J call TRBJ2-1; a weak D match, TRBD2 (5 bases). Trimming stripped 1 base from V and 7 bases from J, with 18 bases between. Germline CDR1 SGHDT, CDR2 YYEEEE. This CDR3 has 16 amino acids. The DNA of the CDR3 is TGTGCCAGCAGCTTGTTCGGTAGCGTGACCGTTAATGAGCAGTTCTTC. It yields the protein CASSLFGSVTVNEQFF.